Following are 21 T cell receptor beta chains from one sample sequenced in a study of tumor-infiltrating lymphocytes in primary liver carcinoma (dated 2017 in TCRdb). Total RNA and DNA were co-extracted from 20-30 mg of bulk tissue with the AllPrep DNA/RNA mini kit, without cell sorting. Sequenced on an Illumina HiSeq 2500. Starting from 500 to 600 ng total RNA, TCRbeta-specific cDNA was produced by reverse transcription with a constant-region primer and ProtoScript II reverse transcriptase. TCRbeta libraries were built with three nested multiplex PCR rounds, a slightly modified ARM-PCR procedure. The first two PCR rounds used multiplex TRBV1-TRBV30 forward primers with a Cbeta reverse primer, each for roughly 10 cycles. TCRdb redid the processing of the public reads, applying fastp at Q25 and MiXCR, and retained in-frame beta chains. Rows merge per CDR3 protein into single entries with the most common DNA and genes. The sample table shows 90,000 to 150,000 distinct CDR3 sequences, and roughly 70% are seen once. The leading ten clones occupy over 8% of the sample.

The sequencing input was tumor-adjacent normal liver tissue. These receptors all stem from a woman aged 60-70 years with primary liver carcinoma and hepatitis B virus infection.

On this clonotype: The conserved final phenylalanine or tryptophan is absent from the CDR3, which likely points to a read error. V usage is TRBV11-2 and J usage is TRBJ2-7; the match to TRBD2 covers 10 bases. This CDR3 is 17 amino acids long. V was pared by 4 bases and J by 7 bases, with 16 bases of the junction left unmatched. Germline lookup yields CDR1 SGHAT and CDR2 FQNNGV. In DNA form, the CDR3 reads TGTGCCAGCAGCTACAACCACCCGGGACTAGCGTGCGGGGAGCAGTACCTC. Amino acids: CASSYNHPGLACGEQYL.

By share, this clonotype counts as medium-sized. The CDR3 sequence: CASSLGTALGKLFF. CDR3 bases: TGTGCCAGCAGCTTAGGGACAGCTCTAGGAAAACTGTTTTTT. The chain combines TRBV11-2 with TRBJ1-4; the D gene is possibly TRBD1 (6 bases). Germline V gives CDR1 SGHAT, CDR2 FQNNGV. CDR3 size: 14 residues. V was cut by 1 base and J by 10 bases, with 13 bases left in between.

This chain links TRBV4-1 with TRBJ2-6, with D unclear. CDR1 and CDR2 from the germline V gene are MGHRA and YSYEKL. The CDR3 covers 17 residues. V shed 0 bases and J shed 0 bases, with 9 bases lying between them. The CDR3 protein is CASSQDSRASGANVLTF. Written as DNA, the CDR3 is TGCGCCAGCAGCCAAGACTCAAGGGCCTCTGGGGCCAACGTCCTGACTTTC.

On this clonotype itself: One base away lies a much larger clone, so this may be a sequencing read error. This chain joins TRBV7-9 and TRBJ2-5; TRBD1 is a possible D gene (5 bases). The CDR3 is 13 residues long. V gave up 2 bases and J gave up 7 bases, with 11 bases separating them. Germline CDR1 SEHNR, CDR2 FQNEAQ (reference sequence). CDR3 bases: TGTGCCAGCAGCTTACGTCAGGGTGGGACCCAGTACTTC. Residues: CASSLRQGGTQYF. Full variable domain (rest looked up from reference TRBV7-9 and TRBJ2-5): DTGVSQNPRHKITKRGQNVTFRCDPISEHNRLYWYRQTLGQGPEFLTYFQNEAQLEKSRLLSDRFSAERPKGSFSTLEIQRTEQGDSAMYLCASSLRQGGTQYFGPGTRLLVL.

About this clonotype itself: One junction end does not reproduce the germline sequence, and a read error may be involved. The J gene is TRBJ2-1, the V gene TRBV11-3; D uncertain. The germline gives CDR1 SGHNT, CDR2 YENEEA. There are 12 residues in the CDR3. The CDR3 loop reads CTSSLNANEQFF. The CDR3, as DNA: TGTACCAGCAGCTTAAACGCCAATGAGCAGTTCTTC.

This clonotype was seen ten or more times. The rearrangement joins TRBV12-3 or TRBV12-4 to TRBJ2-3; TRBD2 agrees at 10 bases. CDR3 length: 15 residues. V gave up 4 bases and J gave up 4 bases; unmatched junction bases: 5. The CDR3 coding sequence is TGTGCCAGCAGTTGGGGGACTAGCGTGGCAGATACGCAGTATTTT. Amino acid sequence: CASSWGTSVADTQYF.

The chain is built from TRBV20-1 and TRBJ2-3; maybe TRBD2 (5 bases). Germline V CDR1 and CDR2: DFQATT, SNEGSKA (reference sequence). Trimming removed 0 bases from V and 2 bases from J, with 18 bases in between. The CDR3 has 17 amino acids. The CDR3 region is CSARDPGSGSLTDTQYF. CDR3 DNA sequence: TGCAGTGCTAGAGATCCAGGTTCGGGGAGCCTCACAGATACGCAGTATTTT.

Notes on this clonotype: One junction end does not reproduce the germline sequence, and a read error may be involved. The rearrangement uses TRBV6-2 or TRBV6-3 and TRBJ1-2, with a possible D match to TRBD1 (5 bases). This CDR3 has 13 amino acids. Germline V CDR1 and CDR2: MNHEY, SVGEGT. In DNA, the CDR3 is TGTACCAGCGGCAGAGGGACTACCACTGGCTACACCTTC. The encoded protein is CTSGRGTTTGYTF.

Regarding this clonotype: A much larger clone is a single base away; this may be a read error. The V gene is TRBV28, the J gene TRBJ1-2; 7 nucleotides align to TRBD1. V shed 4 bases, J shed 10 bases, and the junction held 6 bases outside the gene matches. The CDR3 sequence is 12 residues long. Germline CDR1 MDHEN, CDR2 SYDVKM. The CDR3 region has the DNA TGTGCCAGCAGTTCAGGGGGTGTTGACTACACCTTC. Protein: CASSSGGVDYTF.

A remark on this clonotype: At one end the junction does not follow the germline gene, possibly because of a read error. The chain combines TRBV30 with TRBJ2-7, with D perhaps matching TRBD1 or TRBD2 (6 bases each). This CDR3 comprises 15 residues. Germline V gives CDR1 GTSNPN, CDR2 SVGIG (reference sequence). CDR3 bases: TGTGTCTGGAGTGTACCGGGGGCAAGCTCCTACGAGCAGAACTTC. Translating it yields CVWSVPGASSYEQNF.

The V gene is TRBV6-5, the J gene TRBJ2-3; maybe TRBD2 (5 bases). This CDR3 spans 15 amino acids. CDR1 and CDR2 from the germline V gene are MNHEY and SVGAGI. Trimming took off 6 bases at V and 10 bases at J, with 23 bases between the two ends. The CDR3 loop is CASRGPGNGIYAQYF. CDR3 nucleotides: TGTGCCAGCAGAGGACCAGGTAACGGGATATATGCGCAGTATTTT.

The chain links TRBV7-8 to TRBJ1-3; 9 bases align to TRBD1. The CDR3 runs 17 residues. Looked up from germline, CDR1 is SGHVS and CDR2 is FQNEAQ. The CDR3 region is CASRSNEQGARGNTIYF. The CDR3 DNA sequence: TGTGCTAGCCGCTCGAACGAACAGGGGGCGCGTGGAAACACCATATATTTT.

This clonotype was picked up a small number of times. The CDR3 is CAISNFPGTDYEQYF. In DNA form, the CDR3 reads TGTGCCATCAGTAACTTTCCCGGGACGGACTACGAGCAGTACTTC. V gene TRBV10-3 combines with J gene TRBJ2-7, with D possibly called TRBD1 or TRBD2 (5 bases each). The V end was cut by 5 bases, the J end by 3 bases, with 17 bases between. The CDR3 loop spans 15 amino acids. The germline CDR1 and CDR2 sequences are ENHRY and SYGVKD.

To note about this clonotype: The conserved closing phenylalanine or tryptophan is absent in this CDR3, likely reflecting a read error. The V call is TRBV11-2, the J call TRBJ2-7; 14 bases are shared with TRBD2. This CDR3 has 14 residues. Germline loops: CDR1 SGHAT, CDR2 FQNNGV. CDR3 loop: CAGSKGLAGGEQYL. CDR3 bases: TGTGCCGGCAGCAAAGGACTAGCGGGAGGCGAGCAGTACTTA.

The chain combines TRBV29-1 with TRBJ2-7; 11 bases are a match to TRBD2. The CDR3 consists of 15 residues. The germline V gene encodes CDR1 SQVTM and CDR2 ANQGSEA. Unmatched junction bases numbered 10, after V lost 4 bases and J lost 5 bases. CDR3 nucleotide sequence: TGCAGCGTTGTTGCCCTGGGACTAGCGGCCCACGAGCAGTACTTC. Encoded protein: CSVVALGLAAHEQYF.

The sample holds many counts of this clonotype. V gene TRBV12-3 or TRBV12-4 combines with J gene TRBJ1-4, with 10 bases that match TRBD1. The CDR3 extends over 16 amino acids. V lost 6 bases to trimming and J lost 10 bases; unmatched junction nucleotides: 14. As DNA, the CDR3 is TGTGCCAGCAGGATCTTACCGGGACAGGGGTTCGGAAAACTGTTTTTT. It is translated as CASRILPGQGFGKLFF.

Turning to this clonotype: Mismatch with germline at one junction end may stem from a read error. The chain combines TRBV5-1 with TRBJ2-1, with TRBD2 matching 7 bases. Germline V gene lookup returns CDR1 SGHRS and CDR2 YFSETQ. The CDR3 sequence is 14 residues long. CDR3 coding DNA: TGCGCCAGCAGCTCAGCGGGATCCTACAATGAGCAATTCTTC. Translating gives CASSSAGSYNEQFF. Looking up the rest from reference TRBV5-1 and TRBJ2-1 gives the full variable domain: KAGVTQTPRYLIKTRGQQVTLSCSPISGHRSVSWYQQTPGQGLQFLFEYFSETQRNKGNFPGRFSGRQFSNSRSEMNVSTLELGDSALYLCASSSAGSYNEQFFGPGTRLTVL.

On this clonotype: Relative to the germline gene, one junction end is altered; a read error may explain this. The gene calls are TRBV6-2 or TRBV6-3 and TRBJ2-1, with 11 bases that match TRBD2. The CDR3 is made up of 15 amino acids. Germline-derived CDR1 and CDR2 are MNHEY and SVGEGT. The CDR3 sequence: CASSPTSGRAAEKFF. Here the CDR3 DNA reads TGTGCCAGCAGTCCAACTAGCGGGAGAGCCGCTGAGAAGTTCTTC.

Concerning this clonotype itself: This may stem from a read error, because a much larger clone lies one nucleotide away. The V call is TRBV30, the J call TRBJ2-1; D unresolved. The CDR3 runs 13 residues. CDR1 and CDR2 (germline): GTSNPN, SVGIG (reference sequence). V was clipped by 1 base and J by 0 bases, with 4 bases between them. The CDR3 is CAWSDGSYNEQFF. In DNA form, the CDR3 reads TGTGCCTGGAGTGACGGCTCCTACAATGAGCAGTTCTTC.

As concerns this clonotype: One end of the junction is discordant with germline, which a read error may explain. The CDR3 region is CASTPLSNQPQYF. CDR3 nucleotide sequence: TGCGCCAGCACCCCCCTCAGCAATCAGCCCCAGTATTTT. The rearrangement joins TRBV12-3 or TRBV12-4 to TRBJ1-5; unclear D gene. The J call may be in error: the DNA end matches TRBJ2-3 better. The length of the CDR3 is 13 residues.

Comments on this clonotype: The conserved closing phenylalanine or tryptophan is absent in this CDR3, likely reflecting a read error. The chain uses TRBV11-2 and TRBJ1-1, with a tentative D call TRBD1 (5 bases). The germline V and J ends were trimmed by 5 bases and 1 base, with 11 bases remaining between them. This CDR3 is 14 amino acids long. CDR1 and CDR2 (germline): SGHAT, FQNNGV. CDR3 in amino acids: CASSRTGSNTEAFS. In DNA form, the CDR3 reads TGTGCCAGCAGCCGTACAGGCTCGAACACTGAAGCTTTCTCA.